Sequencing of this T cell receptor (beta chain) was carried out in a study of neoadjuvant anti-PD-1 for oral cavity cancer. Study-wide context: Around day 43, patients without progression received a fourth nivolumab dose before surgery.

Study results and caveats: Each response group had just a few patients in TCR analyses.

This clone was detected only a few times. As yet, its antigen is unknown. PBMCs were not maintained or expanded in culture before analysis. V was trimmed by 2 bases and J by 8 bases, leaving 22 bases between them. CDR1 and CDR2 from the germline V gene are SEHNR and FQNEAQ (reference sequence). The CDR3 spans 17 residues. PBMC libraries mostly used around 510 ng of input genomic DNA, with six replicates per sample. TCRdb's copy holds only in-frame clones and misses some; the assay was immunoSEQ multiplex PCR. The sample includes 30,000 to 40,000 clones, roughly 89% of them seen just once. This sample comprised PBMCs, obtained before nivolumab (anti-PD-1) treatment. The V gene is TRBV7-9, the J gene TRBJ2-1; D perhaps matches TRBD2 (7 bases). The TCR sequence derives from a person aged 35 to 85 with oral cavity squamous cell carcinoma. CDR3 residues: CASSLHGRGPGGDEQFF. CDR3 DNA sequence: TGTGCCAGCAGCTTACATGGGCGGGGGCCTGGCGGGGATGAGCAGTTCTTC.